The clone carrying this TCR beta chain came up a few times. What it binds is not known. The sample belongs to a study of T cell repertoires in cytomegalovirus infection. About the study: Used in the study were CMV epitopes, some recently identified and HLA-C-restricted, others well-studied and HLA-B-restricted.

TCRdb ran MiXCR on the reads and lists one entry per CDR3 protein. The sample has about 340,000 distinct CDR3 sequences; almost 30% are singletons. V lost 0 bases and J 0 bases, leaving 14 bases between the germline ends. Germline CDR1 LNHNV, CDR2 YYDKDF (reference sequence). This CDR3 spans 17 amino acids. This clonotype originated in a human donor in good health (CMV status not recorded). Some clones in this sample may be carry-over from other donors' samples. This chain uses TRBV15 with TRBJ1-1; no firm D call. Specimen: cultured PBMCs, collected from culture after CMV antigen stimulation. CDR3 region: CATSRDRQRFLNTEAFF. For the CDR3, the DNA is TGTGCCACCAGCAGAGATCGGCAGAGGTTTTTGAACACTGAAGCTTTCTTT.